The 23 T cell receptor beta chains listed next were all sequenced from one sample in a study of OX40 agonist ivuxolimab in advanced cancers. The method was immunoSEQ multiplex PCR; TCRdb's version includes in-frame clones alone and lacks a portion of them. The sample lists about 61,000 clones; 83% were seen once. The source was CD4+ or CD8+ T cells sorted from blood, collected in a trial of the OX40 agonist ivuxolimab. These receptors were obtained from an adult with an advanced solid tumor such as melanoma, head and neck, liver or kidney cancer.

The chain links TRBV11-3 to TRBJ1-1, with a weak D call TRBD1 (5 bases). The V gene's germline CDR1 is SGHNT and CDR2 YENEEA. Deletions cut 0 bases from V and 7 bases from J, with 9 bases between. The CDR3 is made up of 13 amino acids. DNA of the CDR3: TGTGCCAGCAGCTTAGATGGGCAGGGTGAAGCTTTCTTT. Encoded protein: CASSLDGQGEAFF.

The chain joins TRBV10-3 to TRBJ2-3; 10 bases fit TRBD2. Trimming removed 5 bases from V and 1 base from J; junction bases left unmatched: 3. The CDR3 has 15 residues. Germline CDR1 reads ENHRY; CDR2 reads SYGVKD. CDR3 in DNA: TGTGCCATCAGTACTAGCGGGGTGGGCACAGATACGCAGTATTTT. This codes for CAISTSGVGTDTQYF.

The V call is TRBV5-1, the J call TRBJ2-6; D gene ambiguous. The V and J ends lost 4 bases and 0 bases respectively, with 8 bases between them. The length of the CDR3 is 15 residues. Germline CDR1 and CDR2: SGHRS and YFSETQ. CDR3 region: CASSPWASGANVLTF. CDR3 DNA: TGCGCCAGCAGCCCCTGGGCCTCTGGGGCCAACGTCCTGACTTTC.

The CDR3 DNA reads TGTGCCAGCAGCCCATACAGGGATAGTCGGTACATTCAGTACTTC. This translates into CASSPYRDSRYIQYF. The genes are TRBV7-2 and TRBJ2-4; tentatively, D is TRBD1 (6 bases). Germline V lookup: CDR1 SGHTA, CDR2 FQGNSA. The CDR3 contains 15 residues. The V gene lost 5 bases and the J gene lost 8 bases, with 19 bases spanning the gap.

This chain connects TRBV7-6 to TRBJ1-2; 7 bases align to TRBD1. The germline gives CDR1 SGHVS, CDR2 FNYEAQ. CDR3 size: 15 residues. Unmatched junction bases numbered 7, after V lost 5 bases and J lost 1 base. The CDR3 DNA is TGTGCCAGCAGCCCGACAGGGATGCTTAACTATGGCTACACCTTC. It translates to CASSPTGMLNYGYTF. Full variable domain (remainder filled in from reference TRBV7-6 and TRBJ1-2): GAGVSQSPRYKVTKRGQDVALRCDPISGHVSLYWYRQALGQGPEFLTYFNYEAQQDKSGLPNDRFSAERPEGSISTLTIQRTEQRDSAMYRCASSPTGMLNYGYTFGSGTRLTVV.

The V call is TRBV4-1, the J call TRBJ1-4; 7 bases align to TRBD1. The germline V gene encodes CDR1 MGHRA and CDR2 YSYEKL. The CDR3 has 18 residues. Germline trimming cut 5 bases from V and 7 bases from J; bases unmatched to any gene: 19. The CDR3 loop reads CASSLFYAPGDSFEKLFF. The DNA for the CDR3 is TGCGCCAGCAGCTTGTTTTACGCCCCTGGGGACAGTTTTGAAAAACTGTTTTTT.

This clone appeared a few times. The gene calls are TRBV11-3 and TRBJ1-6; no reliable D call. Trimming left V 0 bases short and J 7 bases short, with 4 bases between. The CDR3 runs 13 residues. CDR1 is SGHNT, CDR2 YENEEA, per germline. In nucleotides, the CDR3 is TGTGCCAGCAGCTTAGAGGGGAATTCACCCCTCCACTTT. The encoded protein is CASSLEGNSPLHF.

This clone was seen more than once but under ten times. This rearrangement joins TRBV2 to TRBJ1-5, with D unclear. This CDR3 region has 12 residues. Germline V gene data show CDR1 as SNHLY and CDR2 as FYNNEI. V was cut by 6 bases and J by 1 base, with 4 bases left in between. The CDR3 DNA follows: TGTGCCAGCAGGGACAGCAATCAGCCCCAGCATTTT. Protein sequence: CASRDSNQPQHF.

The gene calls are TRBV28 and TRBJ1-2, with 7 bases lining up with TRBD1. The CDR3 has 14 amino acids. V shed 5 bases and J 8 bases; nucleotides not matched to a gene: 11. Germline loops: CDR1 MDHEN, CDR2 SYDVKM. This CDR3 reads CASSPATGEKGYTF. CDR3 nucleotides: TGTGCCAGCAGTCCTGCAACAGGGGAGAAAGGCTACACCTTC.

Here the CDR3 reads CAWSSKLNSPLHF. CDR3 nucleotide sequence: TGTGCCTGGAGTTCGAAGCTTAATTCACCCCTCCACTTT. The chain carries TRBV30 and TRBJ1-6; D remains ambiguous. Germline CDR1 and CDR2: GTSNPN and SVGIG (reference sequence). Deletions cut 2 bases from V and 6 bases from J, with 8 bases between. CDR3 length: 13 residues.

This sequence joins TRBV9 and TRBJ2-3, with 10 bases lining up with TRBD2. The V gene end was trimmed by 1 base and the J gene end by 2 bases; junction bases not matched to a gene: 7. Germline values: CDR1 SGDLS, CDR2 YYNGEE. This CDR3 has 17 residues. For the CDR3, the DNA is TGTGCCAGCAGCGTAACCCATAGCGGGGGGAACACAGATACGCAGTATTTT. Translated: CASSVTHSGGNTDTQYF.

V gene TRBV5-4 combines with J gene TRBJ2-3; D is perhaps TRBD2 (6 bases). The CDR3 is 12 amino acids. Germline V gene sequence: CDR1 SGHNT, CDR2 YYREEE (reference sequence). The ends were cut back, 3 bases at V and 5 bases at J, with 7 bases in the middle. The CDR3, as DNA: TGTGCCAGCAGCTGGGGGGTAGATACGCAGTATTTT. Amino acid sequence: CASSWGVDTQYF.

This rearrangement joins TRBV2 to TRBJ2-6; D gene uncertain. Germline loops: CDR1 SNHLY, CDR2 FYNNEI. CDR3 length: 14 residues. Trimming removed 5 bases from V and 2 bases from J, with 7 bases in between. CDR3 sequence reads: CASSPSPGANVLTF. In DNA, the CDR3 is TGTGCCAGCAGTCCCTCACCTGGGGCCAACGTCCTGACTTTC.

This clone was detected only a few times. This chain connects TRBV5-1 to TRBJ1-1; 9 bases agree with TRBD1. The germline CDR1 and CDR2 sequences are SGHRS and YFSETQ. There are 15 residues in the CDR3. The J segment lost 7 bases and the V segment lost 4 bases, leaving 11 bases of the junction unmatched. As DNA, the CDR3 is TGCGCCAGCAGCGTAGACCCGGGACAGGGAAATGAAGCTTTCTTT. It specifies CASSVDPGQGNEAFF.

This clone appeared a few times. Other DNA sequences within the sample encode an identical CDR3. The V and J genes are TRBV5-1 and TRBJ1-3; D uncertain. V lost 1 base and J 0 bases, leaving 5 bases between the germline ends. The germline V gene has CDR1 SGHRS and CDR2 YFSETQ. This CDR3 spans 14 amino acids. CDR3 DNA sequence: TGCGCCAGCAGCTTGTCGGGCTCTGGAAACACCATATATTTT. It encodes CASSLSGSGNTIYF.

V usage is TRBV11-2 and J usage is TRBJ2-5; D gene ambiguous. CDR1 is SGHAT, CDR2 FQNNGV, per germline. V was pared by 4 bases and J by 6 bases, with 12 bases between. This CDR3 comprises 13 residues. CDR3 region: CASSSEVQQTQYF. The CDR3 coding sequence is TGTGCCAGCAGCTCCGAGGTACAACAGACCCAGTACTTC.

This chain links TRBV19 with TRBJ1-6, with 9 bases identical to TRBD1. This CDR3 region has 15 residues. Germline CDR1 is LNHDA and CDR2 is SQIVND (reference sequence). The junction had 9 bases not matched to a gene; V was cut back by 7 bases and J by 8 bases. CDR3 protein: CASTPGDRAYSPLHF. CDR3 sequence (DNA): TGTGCCAGTACTCCGGGGGACAGGGCTTATTCACCCCTCCACTTT.

This chain uses TRBV7-2 with TRBJ2-7; TRBD1 agrees at 11 bases. Germline assignment: CDR1 SGHTA and CDR2 FQGNSA. The CDR3 loop spans 15 amino acids. Trimming removed 7 bases from V and 4 bases from J; junction bases left unmatched: 9. For the CDR3, the DNA is TGTGCCAGCACCGAAGGGACAGGGGGAAGGTACGAGCAGTACTTC. Protein sequence: CASTEGTGGRYEQYF.

The CDR3 protein is CASKSSGRANTGELFF. DNA for the CDR3: TGTGCCAGCAAGTCCTCAGGCAGGGCGAACACCGGGGAGCTGTTTTTT. J is TRBJ2-2 and V is TRBV28, with D possibly TRBD1 on 5 matching bases. V lost 7 bases, J lost 0 bases, and 15 bases lay in between. This CDR3 region has 16 residues. Germline assignment: CDR1 MDHEN and CDR2 SYDVKM.

This clone was detected only a few times. The rearrangement uses TRBV2 and TRBJ1-5, with D possibly being TRBD1 (5 bases). Germline V gene lookup returns CDR1 SNHLY and CDR2 FYNNEI. V lost 1 base, J lost 6 bases, and 10 bases lay in between. The CDR3 length is 14 residues. CDR3 residues: CASSEEGRVQPQHF. Written as DNA, the CDR3 is TGTGCCAGCAGTGAAGAGGGCAGGGTTCAGCCCCAGCATTTT.

This chain connects TRBV28 to TRBJ1-1, with D uncertain. V was trimmed by 7 bases and J by 7 bases, leaving 25 bases between them. Germline V lookup: CDR1 MDHEN, CDR2 SYDVKM. The CDR3 runs 16 residues. In nucleotides, the CDR3 is TGTGCCAGCATCAGTCTATTAGGTGGCAACGCGGGTGAAGCTTTCTTT. Protein: CASISLLGGNAGEAFF.

V usage is TRBV27 and J usage is TRBJ2-1; TRBD2 is a possible D gene (6 bases). Germline CDR1 and CDR2: MNHEY and SMNVEV (reference sequence). V was cut by 2 bases and J by 8 bases, with 13 bases left in between. The CDR3 covers 14 residues. The chain's CDR3 is CASSLRNRRDEQFF. The CDR3 coding sequence is TGTGCCAGCAGTTTACGAAATAGGAGGGATGAGCAGTTCTTC.

V usage is TRBV19 and J usage is TRBJ2-1; TRBD2 agrees at 9 bases. Losses at the gene ends were 5 bases for V and 5 bases for J; bases not matched to a gene: 13. CDR1 LNHDA and CDR2 SQIVND come from the germline V gene (reference sequence). This CDR3 is built from 17 residues. The CDR3 DNA reads as TGTGCCAGTAGTGTAGGGCCAAGCGGGGGGATTCACAATGAGCAGTTCTTC. Its translation is CASSVGPSGGIHNEQFF. Full variable domain (rest looked up from reference TRBV19 and TRBJ2-1): DGGITQSPKYLFRKEGQNVTLSCEQNLNHDAMYWYRQDPGQGLRLIYYSQIVNDFQKGDIAEGYSVSREKKESFPLTVTSAQKNPTAFYLCASSVGPSGGIHNEQFFGPGTRLTVL.